Below are 15 T cell receptor beta chains sequenced from a single sample in a study of T cells in tuberculosis. Produced via immunoSEQ multiplex PCR; TCRdb's table is partial and in-frame only. The repertoire holds around 29,000 clones, with over 90% as singletons. Material for sequencing was PBMCs. Receptors were obtained from a donor aged 10-30 years with latent tuberculosis or without tuberculosis infection.

This sequence joins TRBV9 and TRBJ2-5, with 8 bases that match TRBD2. CDR1 is SGDLS and CDR2 is YYNGEE in the germline V gene. Trimming at V came to 3 bases and at J to 4 bases, leaving 8 bases not matched to a gene. The CDR3 extends over 15 amino acids. CDR3 nucleotides: TGTGCCAGCAGCGCCGGAGCGGGAGATTCAGAGACCCAGTACTTC. Protein product: CASSAGAGDSETQYF.

The chain links TRBV11-2 to TRBJ2-7; 9 positions agree with TRBD1. CDR1 and CDR2 from the germline V gene are SGHAT and FQNNGV. V gave up 5 bases and J gave up 3 bases; unmatched junction bases: 5. This CDR3 is built from 14 residues. This chain's CDR3 is CASSQDRGIYEQYF. The CDR3 region has the DNA TGTGCCAGCAGCCAGGACAGGGGAATCTACGAGCAGTACTTC.

This sequence joins TRBV7-2 and TRBJ2-3; 13 nucleotides agree with TRBD2. V trimming: 4 bases; J trimming: 9 bases; junction bases outside the gene matches: 10. CDR1 SGHTA and CDR2 FQGNSA come from the germline V gene. The length of the CDR3 is 16 residues. CDR3 loop: CASSYTGTSGVRTQYF. The CDR3 nucleotides are TGTGCCAGCAGCTACACCGGGACTAGCGGGGTCAGGACGCAGTATTTT.

This chain links TRBV19 with TRBJ2-7, with D possibly being TRBD1 (5 bases). This CDR3 spans 14 amino acids. Germline CDR1 and CDR2: LNHDA and SQIVND (reference sequence). V was pared by 9 bases and J by 2 bases, with 17 bases between. The CDR3 spells CASADILTAYEQYF. CDR3 nucleotide sequence: TGTGCCAGCGCGGACATACTAACAGCCTACGAGCAGTACTTC.

This CDR3 is CASSQQGGDYGYTF. CDR3 DNA: TGTGCCAGCAGCCAACAGGGGGGCGACTATGGCTACACCTTC. The chain carries TRBV2 and TRBJ1-2, with 8 positions matching TRBD1. In germline, CDR1 is SNHLY, CDR2 FYNNEI. CDR3 length: 14 amino acids. V shed 6 bases and J 3 bases; nucleotides not matched to a gene: 6.

The V call is TRBV28, the J call TRBJ1-3; 8 positions agree with TRBD1. Germline CDR1 is MDHEN and CDR2 is SYDVKM. This CDR3 has 16 residues. With 5 bases clipped from V and 3 bases from J, the junction kept 9 bases outside the gene matches. CDR3 loop: CASSLRGRIFGNTIYF. CDR3 bases: TGTGCCAGCAGTCTCAGGGGGCGAATCTTTGGAAACACCATATATTTT.

CDR3 in DNA: TGTGCCAAAGCTATTTCATGGCAGTTCTTC. It codes for CAKAISWQFF. The chain has TRBV12-5 and TRBJ2-1, with D unresolved. The germline V gene encodes CDR1 LGHNT and CDR2 FRNRAP. The CDR3 consists of 10 residues.

The genes are TRBV2 and TRBJ2-1, with 9 bases fitting TRBD2. The CDR3 loop spans 15 amino acids. Trimming cost V 1 base and J 8 bases; bases outside gene matches: 6. CDR1 and CDR2 from the germline V gene are SNHLY and FYNNEI. The CDR3 reads CASSEGLAGFHEQFF. The CDR3 bases are TGTGCCAGCAGTGAAGGGCTAGCGGGGTTCCATGAGCAGTTCTTC.

The chain joins TRBV7-8 to TRBJ2-1, with TRBD2 matching 15 bases. Trimming cost V 4 bases and J 2 bases; bases outside gene matches: 12. Germline CDR1 and CDR2: SGHVS and FQNEAQ. The CDR3 runs to 20 residues. The CDR3 region has the DNA TGTGCCAGCAGCTCCCCGGGACTAGCGGGGGGCTTAGTCCCCTACAATGAGCAGTTCTTC. It codes for CASSSPGLAGGLVPYNEQFF. Based on the CDR3 plus reference TRBV7-8 and TRBJ2-1, the full variable domain is GAGVSQSPRYKVAKRGQDVALRCDPISGHVSLFWYQQALGQGPEFLTYFQNEAQLDKSGLPSDRFFAERPEGSVSTLKIQRTQQEDSAVYLCASSSPGLAGGLVPYNEQFFGPGTRLTVL.

The chain joins TRBV5-6 to TRBJ2-3; D call uncertain. Germline assignment: CDR1 SGHDT and CDR2 YYEEEE. The CDR3 runs to 15 residues. V was trimmed by 2 bases and J by 2 bases, leaving 12 bases between them. The CDR3 region is CASSFAHEFTDTQYF. In nucleotides, the CDR3 is TGTGCCAGCAGCTTCGCACACGAATTCACAGATACGCAGTATTTT.

This chain uses TRBV12-5 with TRBJ2-3; 10 nucleotides match TRBD2. V lost 3 bases, J lost 4 bases, and 4 bases stayed unmatched. CDR1 is LGHNT, CDR2 FRNRAP, per germline. The CDR3 spans 15 residues. CDR3 sequence: CASGLSGGGPDTQYF. The CDR3 DNA reads as TGTGCTAGTGGTTTAAGCGGGGGGGGCCCAGATACGCAGTATTTT.

This clone was detected only once. This chain connects TRBV28 to TRBJ1-2; TRBD1 matches at 11 bases. From germline, CDR1 is MDHEN and CDR2 SYDVKM. The CDR3 runs to 18 residues. The junction had 16 bases not matched to a gene; V was cut back by 3 bases and J by 7 bases. The CDR3 coding sequence is TGTGCCAGCAGTTTGGGATTCGCGGACAGGGGGCGCGAAGGTGGCTACACCTTC. It is translated as CASSLGFADRGREGGYTF.

The V call is TRBV5-6, the J call TRBJ1-3; the D gene is possibly TRBD1 (6 bases). The CDR3 covers 14 residues. Per germline, CDR1 SGHDT and CDR2 YYEEEE. V was cut by 2 bases and J by 4 bases, with 10 bases left in between. In DNA form, the CDR3 reads TGTGCCAGCAGCTTCATGGACAGCGGAAACACCATATATTTT. Protein sequence: CASSFMDSGNTIYF.

The chain has TRBV19 and TRBJ2-1, with 11 bases fitting TRBD2. V was clipped by 3 bases and J by 2 bases; unmatched bases: 6. Looked up from germline, CDR1 is LNHDA and CDR2 is SQIVND (reference sequence). The CDR3 is 17 residues long. CDR3 region: CASSIPLAGGAYNEQFF. Here the CDR3 DNA reads TGTGCCAGTAGTATTCCCTTAGCGGGAGGGGCCTACAATGAGCAGTTCTTC. The whole variable domain, remainder taken from reference TRBV19 and TRBJ2-1, is DGGITQSPKYLFRKEGQNVTLSCEQNLNHDAMYWYRQDPGQGLRLIYYSQIVNDFQKGDIAEGYSVSREKKESFPLTVTSAQKNPTAFYLCASSIPLAGGAYNEQFFGPGTRLTVL.

CDR3 in amino acids: CASSPDREYYEQYF. CDR3 sequence (DNA): TGCGCCAGCAGCCCCGACAGGGAATACTACGAGCAGTACTTC. The gene calls are TRBV5-1 and TRBJ2-7; 7 nucleotides match TRBD1. V dropped 4 bases and J dropped 3; count of bases not matched to a gene: 7. This CDR3 region has 14 residues. Germline values: CDR1 SGHRS, CDR2 YFSETQ. Supplemented by reference TRBV5-1 and TRBJ2-7, the full variable domain reads KAGVTQTPRYLIKTRGQQVTLSCSPISGHRSVSWYQQTPGQGLQFLFEYFSETQRNKGNFPGRFSGRQFSNSRSEMNVSTLELGDSALYLCASSPDREYYEQYFGPGTRLTVT.